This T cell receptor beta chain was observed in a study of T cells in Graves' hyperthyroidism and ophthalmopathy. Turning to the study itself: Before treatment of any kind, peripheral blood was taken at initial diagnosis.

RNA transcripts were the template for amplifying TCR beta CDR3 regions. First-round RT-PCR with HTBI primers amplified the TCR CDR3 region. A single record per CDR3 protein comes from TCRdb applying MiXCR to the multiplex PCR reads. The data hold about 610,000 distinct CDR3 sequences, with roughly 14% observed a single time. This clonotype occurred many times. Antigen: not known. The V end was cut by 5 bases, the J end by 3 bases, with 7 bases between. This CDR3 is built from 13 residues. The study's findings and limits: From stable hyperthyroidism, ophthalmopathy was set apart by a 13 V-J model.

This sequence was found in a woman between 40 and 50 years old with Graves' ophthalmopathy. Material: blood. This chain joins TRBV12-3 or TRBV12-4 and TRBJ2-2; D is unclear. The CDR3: CASSHIYTGELFF. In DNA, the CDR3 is TGTGCCAGCAGTCATATATACACCGGGGAGCTGTTTTTT.